Below, 17 T cell receptor beta chains from the same sample are listed, as sequenced in a study of early T cells in non-severe SARS-CoV-2 infection. MiXCR, run by TCRdb on the 5' RACE reads, gives a single entry per CDR3 protein. The data hold under 100,000 distinct CDR3 sequences, with more than 9.5% observed a single time. Specimen: whole blood. These receptors came from an adult who was a healthcare worker with PCR-confirmed SARS-CoV-2 infection or an uninfected control (not recorded which).

This clonotype occurred many times. V usage is TRBV5-4 and J usage is TRBJ2-5, with D perhaps matching TRBD2 (5 bases). CDR3 length: 13 residues. V was cut by 6 bases and J by 5 bases, with 14 bases left in between. Germline V gene data show CDR1 as SGHNT and CDR2 as YYREEE (reference sequence). Written as DNA, the CDR3 is TGTGCCAGCACCCCGCAGGACTCCGAGACCCAGTACTTC. Amino acids: CASTPQDSETQYF.

This clonotype turned up a few times. The chain combines TRBV7-2 with TRBJ2-1, with D perhaps TRBD2 (6 bases). V lost 6 bases and J 8 bases, leaving 20 bases between the germline ends. The CDR3 loop spans 15 amino acids. Germline V gives CDR1 SGHTA, CDR2 FQGNSA. The CDR3, as DNA: TGTGCCAGCAGATTCGGGACTCTCATCCGCGATGAGCAGTTCTTC. Encoded protein: CASRFGTLIRDEQFF. Using reference TRBV7-2 and TRBJ2-1 for the parts outside the CDR3, the full variable domain is GAGVSQSPSNKVTEKGKDVELRCDPISGHTALYWYRQSLGQGLEFLIYFQGNSAPDKSGLPSDRFSAERTGGSVSTLTIQRTQQEDSAVYLCASRFGTLIRDEQFFGPGTRLTVL.

This clonotype was detected a few times. The chain combines TRBV7-9 with TRBJ1-1; D is unclear. The germline CDR1 and CDR2 sequences are SEHNR and FQNEAQ (reference sequence). The CDR3 has 16 residues. V lost 3 bases and J 4 bases, leaving 18 bases between the germline ends. The CDR3 protein is CASSFKPGVMGTEAFF. CDR3 nucleotides: TGTGCCAGCAGCTTTAAGCCGGGAGTGATGGGCACTGAAGCTTTCTTT.

The J gene is TRBJ2-7, the V gene TRBV13, with TRBD2 identical over 8 bases. In germline, CDR1 is PRHDT, CDR2 FYEKMQ (reference sequence). This CDR3 is built from 16 residues. The junction had 6 bases not matched to a gene; V was cut back by 1 base and J by 1 base. Here the CDR3 DNA reads TGTGCCAGCAGCTTAGAAGGTAGCGGGGCTTCCTACGAGCAGTACTTC. This codes for CASSLEGSGASYEQYF.

This clonotype was picked up a small number of times. This chain joins TRBV5-1 and TRBJ1-4; 8 positions match TRBD1. Trimming removed 5 bases from V and 0 bases from J; junction bases left unmatched: 12. The CDR3 is 18 residues long. The germline gives CDR1 SGHRS, CDR2 YFSETQ. The CDR3 region has the DNA TGCGCCAGCAGGCAGGGGGCGCTTCGGACTCCAACTAATGAAAAACTGTTTTTT. Its protein is CASRQGALRTPTNEKLFF.

J is TRBJ1-1 and V is TRBV6-4; a weak D match, TRBD1 (5 bases). The CDR3 covers 13 residues. Looked up from germline, CDR1 is MRHNA and CDR2 is SNTAGT. The germline V and J ends were trimmed by 0 bases and 5 bases, with 7 bases remaining between them. The CDR3 spells CASSDSEGTEAFF. The CDR3 DNA sequence: TGTGCCAGCAGTGACTCTGAGGGGACTGAAGCTTTCTTT.

This clonotype occurred a few times. The rearrangement joins TRBV12-3 or TRBV12-4 to TRBJ1-1; possible D gene TRBD1, 5 bases. Trimming removed 2 bases from V and 0 bases from J, with 16 bases in between. The CDR3 is 17 residues long. CDR3 region: CASSLRGRFTLNTEAFF. The CDR3, as DNA: TGTGCCAGCAGTTTAAGGGGCAGATTTACTCTGAACACTGAAGCTTTCTTT.

The CDR3 spells CASSPGIASDSPLHF. CDR3 sequence (DNA): TGTGCCAGCAGCCCAGGAATAGCCTCGGATTCACCCCTCCACTTT. This sequence joins TRBV9 and TRBJ1-6; D is uncertain. V was pared by 4 bases and J by 8 bases, with 16 bases between. The germline CDR1 and CDR2 sequences are SGDLS and YYNGEE. This CDR3 spans 15 amino acids. The whole variable domain, filled in from reference TRBV9 and TRBJ1-6, reads DSGVTQTPKHLITATGQRVTLRCSPRSGDLSVYWYQQSLDQGLQFLIQYYNGEERAKGNILERFSAQQFPDLHSELNLSSLELGDSALYFCASSPGIASDSPLHFGNGTRLTVT.

This clonotype showed up many times. The chain recombines TRBV30 with TRBJ2-7, with TRBD1 matching over 8 bases. Losses at the gene ends were 5 bases for V and 3 bases for J; bases not matched to a gene: 6. The CDR3 is 13 residues long. The V gene's germline CDR1 is GTSNPN and CDR2 SVGIG (reference sequence). The CDR3 nucleotides read TGTGCCTGGGGACAGGGCACCCTCTACGAGCAGTACTTC. It codes for CAWGQGTLYEQYF.

This clonotype was seen many times. The chain recombines TRBV6-1 with TRBJ1-6, with D maybe TRBD1 (5 bases). CDR1 MNHNS and CDR2 SASEGT come from the germline V gene. The V end lost 8 bases, the J end lost 6 bases, and 20 bases lay between the germline ends. The CDR3 is made up of 16 amino acids. The CDR3 bases are TGTGCCAGCGTGAGGTCGGTCGGACAAATTAATTCACCCCTCCACTTT. Amino acid sequence: CASVRSVGQINSPLHF.

V is TRBV5-1 and J is TRBJ2-2, with TRBD1 identical over 9 bases. CDR1 SGHRS and CDR2 YFSETQ come from the germline V gene. There are 16 residues in the CDR3. After removal of 0 bases from V and 3 bases from J, the junction contained 3 bases not matched to a gene. As DNA, the CDR3 is TGCGCCAGCAGCTTGGCCGGGACAGGGCACACCGGGGAGCTGTTTTTT. Translating it yields CASSLAGTGHTGELFF.

The table lists this clonotype with many counts. V is TRBV28 and J is TRBJ2-7, with D possibly TRBD1 on 5 matching bases. Germline lookup yields CDR1 MDHEN and CDR2 SYDVKM. The CDR3 extends over 14 amino acids. Trimming removed 0 bases from V and 2 bases from J, with 8 bases in between. DNA of the CDR3: TGTGCCAGCAGTTTATGGCAGGGTACCTACGAGCAGTACTTC. This codes for CASSLWQGTYEQYF.

This clonotype occurred a few times. The J gene is TRBJ1-1, the V gene TRBV5-5, with D possibly being TRBD1 (5 bases). The CDR3 has 15 residues. V lost 2 bases and J 4 bases, leaving 15 bases between the germline ends. Germline-derived CDR1 and CDR2 are SGHKS and YYEKEE (reference sequence). CDR3 in amino acids: CASSFWTLGVTEAFF. CDR3 sequence (DNA): TGTGCCAGCAGCTTTTGGACGTTGGGGGTCACTGAAGCTTTCTTT.

The chain joins TRBV5-1 to TRBJ2-7; weak D call: TRBD1 (5 bases). The CDR3 is 15 amino acids. Trimming took 4 bases from V and 2 from J, leaving 16 bases between them. Germline loops: CDR1 SGHRS, CDR2 YFSETQ. The CDR3 DNA reads as TGCGCCAGCAGCCCCCAAGGCAGGGCCACCTACGAGCAGTACTTC. Its protein product is CASSPQGRATYEQYF.

The genes are TRBV7-9 and TRBJ1-1; 12 nucleotides align to TRBD1. Unmatched junction bases numbered 9, after V lost 4 bases and J lost 12 bases. The CDR3 loop spans 14 amino acids. CDR1 and CDR2 from the germline V gene are SEHNR and FQNEAQ (reference sequence). In DNA, the CDR3 is TGTGCCAGCAGCTCCAATTCGGGACAGGGGGCAACTTTCTTT. Protein sequence: CASSSNSGQGATFF. Full variable domain (missing parts from reference TRBV7-9 and TRBJ1-1): DTGVSQNPRHKITKRGQNVTFRCDPISEHNRLYWYRQTLGQGPEFLTYFQNEAQLEKSRLLSDRFSAERPKGSFSTLEIQRTEQGDSAMYLCASSSNSGQGATFFGQGTRLTVV.

This clonotype was recorded at least ten times. The CDR3 DNA reads as TGTGCCAGCAGTGAAGCGGGAGGGAGGATCGGGGAGCTGTTTTTT. Protein product: CASSEAGGRIGELFF. V gene TRBV6-1 combines with J gene TRBJ2-2, with 7 bases fitting TRBD2. The V gene's germline CDR1 is MNHNS and CDR2 SASEGT. CDR3 length: 15 amino acids. V was clipped by 0 bases and J by 7 bases; unmatched bases: 5.

This clonotype has a count of ten or more. This sequence joins TRBV4-1 and TRBJ2-7, with TRBD2 matching over 11 bases. Unmatched junction bases numbered 13, after V lost 4 bases and J lost 2 bases. The CDR3 is made up of 18 amino acids. The germline CDR1 and CDR2 sequences are MGHRA and YSYEKL. As DNA, the CDR3 is TGCGCCAGCAGCCTTTTACTAGCGGGAGCGAAGGTACCCTACGAGCAGTACTTC. It codes for CASSLLLAGAKVPYEQYF.